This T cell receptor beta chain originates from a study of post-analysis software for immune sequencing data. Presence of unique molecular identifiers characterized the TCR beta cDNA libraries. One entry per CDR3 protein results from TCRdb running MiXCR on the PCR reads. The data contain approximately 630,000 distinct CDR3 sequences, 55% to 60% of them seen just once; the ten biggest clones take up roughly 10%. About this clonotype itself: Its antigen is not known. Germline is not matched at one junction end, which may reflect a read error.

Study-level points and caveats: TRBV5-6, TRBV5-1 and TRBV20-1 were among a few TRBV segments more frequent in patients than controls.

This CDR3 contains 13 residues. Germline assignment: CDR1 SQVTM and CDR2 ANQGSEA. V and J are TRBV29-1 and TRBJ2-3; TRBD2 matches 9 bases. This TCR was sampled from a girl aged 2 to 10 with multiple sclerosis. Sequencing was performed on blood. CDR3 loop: CSVSGGPTDTQYF. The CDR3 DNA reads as TGCAGCGTTAGCGGGGGGCCCACAGATACACAGTATTTT.